A selection of T cell receptor beta chains follows, all from one sample in a study of graft-versus-host responses after intestinal transplantation. These receptors have no known antigen. Clones were read by immunoSEQ multiplex PCR, and TCRdb kept only the in-frame ones, dropping some. The sample consists of around 120,000 clones, approximately 96% of them appearing once. The source was unstimulated CD8+ T cells sorted from spleen or lymph node cells, collected before intestinal transplant. The receptor set was obtained from a human donor who received an intestinal transplant. Both conserved end residues are part of each CDR3. Fields, in order: V gene, D gene, J gene, CDR3 DNA, CDR3 protein. The D gene is left open where the match is weak.

>TRBV11-2|NA|TRBJ2-1
TGTGCCAGCAGCTGGCAGGGAAATGAGCAGTTCTTC
CASSWQGNEQFF
>TRBV9|NA|TRBJ2-1
TGTGCCAGCTCCACCTTTGGGGAGTTCTCCTACAATGAGCAGTTCTTC
CASSTFGEFSYNEQFF
>TRBV28|NA|TRBJ1-1
TGTGCCAGCTGGACAACGAACACTGAAGCTTTCTTT
CASWTTNTEAFF
>TRBV5-4|NA|TRBJ2-7
TGTGCCAGCACCCTCGGGGCATCCTACGAGCAGTACTTC
CASTLGASYEQYF
>TRBV28|TRBD2|TRBJ2-7
TGTGCCAGCAGTTTGGAAGCGGGAGGGGCCTACGAGCAGTACTTC
CASSLEAGGAYEQYF
>TRBV19|TRBD2|TRBJ2-1
TGTGCCAGTAGTATAGAGGGGACTAGACACAATGAGCAGTTCTTC
CASSIEGTRHNEQFF
>TRBV28|NA|TRBJ1-6
TGTGCCAGCAGTTCCTTCCGTAGCTCCTATAATTCACCCCTCCACTTT
CASSSFRSSYNSPLHF
>TRBV11-3|NA|TRBJ2-3
TGTGCCAGCAGCTTAGAGACGGGAGATACGCAGTATTTT
CASSLETGDTQYF
>TRBV19|TRBD1|TRBJ1-1
TGTGCCAGTAGTGGGGGGGACAGTTCTGAAGCTTTCTTT
CASSGGDSSEAFF
>TRBV2|NA|TRBJ2-7
TGTGCCAGCAGCCCAGGCTACGAGCAGTACTTC
CASSPGYEQYF
>TRBV13|NA|TRBJ1-6
TGTGCCAGCAGCTCCGCAGGGGAAGGGGATTCACCCCTCCACTTT
CASSSAGEGDSPLHF
>TRBV19|NA|TRBJ2-3
TGTGCCAGTAGTATAGGAGGGGCTCTCACAGATACGCAGTATTTT
CASSIGGALTDTQYF
>TRBV28|NA|TRBJ1-2
TGTGCCAGCAGTTTCAATAGGGCCTTCTATGGCTACACCTTC
CASSFNRAFYGYTF
>TRBV29-1|NA|TRBJ2-1
TGCAGCGTTGAGGTCGGGAACACCTACAATGAGCAGTTCTTC
CSVEVGNTYNEQFF
>TRBV4-3|TRBD2|TRBJ2-1
TGCGCCAGCAGCCAAGATCTAGCTAGCGGGAGGGTTTACAATGAGCAGTTCTTC
CASSQDLASGRVYNEQFF
>TRBV4-3|NA|TRBJ2-1
TGCGCCAGCAGCCAAGCGAAGGGGAATGAGCAGTTCTTC
CASSQAKGNEQFF
>TRBV6-6|TRBD1|TRBJ2-1
TGTGCCAGCAGTTTCGACAGGGGGTCCTACAATGAGCAGTTCTTC
CASSFDRGSYNEQFF
>TRBV6-5|NA|TRBJ2-7
TGTGCCAGCAGTTCCTCAGGGTACGAGCAGTACTTC
CASSSSGYEQYF
>TRBV23-1|NA|TRBJ2-3
TGCGCCAGCAGTCAATCCCGGGGCACGGATACGCAGTATTTT
CASSQSRGTDTQYF
>TRBV28|TRBD2|TRBJ2-1
TGTGCCAGCAGTCCTCCGGAGAGCGGGAGGGGTGTCAATGAGCAGTTCTTC
CASSPPESGRGVNEQFF
>TRBV7-3|TRBD1|TRBJ2-7
TGTGCCAGCAGTTCTACAGGGGGCTACGAGCAGTACTTC
CASSSTGGYEQYF
>TRBV7-7|TRBD2|TRBJ2-1
TGTGCCAGCAGCTCGGGACTAGCGGGAGGGTATGAGCAGTTCTTC
CASSSGLAGGYEQFF
>TRBV4-1|TRBD2|TRBJ2-7
TGCGCCAGCAGCCTCGCGGCTAGCGGGAGTGGCGAGCAGTACTTT
CASSLAASGSGEQYF
>TRBV28|NA|TRBJ2-7
TGTGCCAGCAGTTTAGGAGGGGGCGATGAGCAGTACTTC
CASSLGGGDEQYF
>TRBV19|NA|TRBJ2-3
TGTGCCAGTAGTATCAAAGCGGAGGGCACAGATACGCAGTATTTT
CASSIKAEGTDTQYF
>TRBV27|NA|TRBJ2-7
TGTGCCAGCAGGTTATTGGGGGGGCCTCCCTACGAGCAGTACTTC
CASRLLGGPPYEQYF
>TRBV15|NA|TRBJ2-1
TGTGCCACCAGCAGAGTGAACTCCTGGTACAATGAGCAGTTCTTC
CATSRVNSWYNEQFF
>TRBV28|TRBD1|TRBJ1-5
TGTGCCAGCAGTATGATCCGGACAGGGACGATTATTAGTCAGCCCCAGCATTTT
CASSMIRTGTIISQPQHF